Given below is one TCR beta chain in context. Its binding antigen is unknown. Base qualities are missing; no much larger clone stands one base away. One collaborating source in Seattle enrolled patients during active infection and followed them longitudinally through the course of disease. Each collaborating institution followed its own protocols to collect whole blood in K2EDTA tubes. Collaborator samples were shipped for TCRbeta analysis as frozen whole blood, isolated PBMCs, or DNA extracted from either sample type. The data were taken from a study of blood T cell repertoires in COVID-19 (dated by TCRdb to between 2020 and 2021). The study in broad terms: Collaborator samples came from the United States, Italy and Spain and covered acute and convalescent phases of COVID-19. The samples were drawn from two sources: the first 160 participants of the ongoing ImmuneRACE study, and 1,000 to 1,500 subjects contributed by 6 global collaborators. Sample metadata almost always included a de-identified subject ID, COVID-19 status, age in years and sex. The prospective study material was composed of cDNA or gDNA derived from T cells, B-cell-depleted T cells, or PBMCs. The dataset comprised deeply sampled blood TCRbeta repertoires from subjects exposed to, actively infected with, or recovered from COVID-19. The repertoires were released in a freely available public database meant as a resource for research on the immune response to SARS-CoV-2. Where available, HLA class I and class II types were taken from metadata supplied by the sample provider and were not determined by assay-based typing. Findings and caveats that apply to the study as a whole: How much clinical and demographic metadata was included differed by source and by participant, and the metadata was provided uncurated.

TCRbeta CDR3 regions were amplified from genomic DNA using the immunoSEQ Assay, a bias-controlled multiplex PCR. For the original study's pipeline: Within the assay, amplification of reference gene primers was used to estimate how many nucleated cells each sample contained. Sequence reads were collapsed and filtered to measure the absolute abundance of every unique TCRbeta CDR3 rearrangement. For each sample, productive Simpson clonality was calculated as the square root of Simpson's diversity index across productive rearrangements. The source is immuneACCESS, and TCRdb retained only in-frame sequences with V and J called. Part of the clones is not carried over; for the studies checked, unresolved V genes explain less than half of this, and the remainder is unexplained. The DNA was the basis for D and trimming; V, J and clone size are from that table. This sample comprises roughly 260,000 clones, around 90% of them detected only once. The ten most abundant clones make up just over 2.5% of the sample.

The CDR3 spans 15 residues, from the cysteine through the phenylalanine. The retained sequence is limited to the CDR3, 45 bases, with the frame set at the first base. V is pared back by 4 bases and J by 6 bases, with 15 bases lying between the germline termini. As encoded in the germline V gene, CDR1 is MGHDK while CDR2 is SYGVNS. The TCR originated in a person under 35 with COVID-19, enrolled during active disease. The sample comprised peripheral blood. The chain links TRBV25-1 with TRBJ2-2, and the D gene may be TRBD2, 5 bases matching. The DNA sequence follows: TGTGCCAGCAGTGGCCCGGCGACTATAGCCGGGGAGCTGTTTTTT. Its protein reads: CASSGPATIAGELFF.